Each of the 6 T cell receptor beta chains below was sequenced from the same sample in a study of cytomegalovirus exposure and HLA in healthy donors. A multiplex PCR was run with 60 Vbeta primers and 13 Jbeta primers. Clones were sequenced by immunoSEQ multiplex PCR, and TCRdb holds only the in-frame ones, with some missing. This sample has about 150,000 clones, with roughly 70% found just once. Sequencing used PBMCs. The receptors were sampled from a man in his forties in good health and CMV-seronegative.

This chain uses TRBV4-1 with TRBJ2-1; weak D call: TRBD2 (5 bases). Germline loops: CDR1 MGHRA, CDR2 YSYEKL. The CDR3 has 14 residues. Trimming removed 1 base from V and 6 bases from J, with 10 bases in between. CDR3 DNA sequence: TGCGCCAGCAGCCAAGTGGGGAGAGGCAATGAGCAGTTCTTC. Protein product: CASSQVGRGNEQFF.

This clone was seen once. The chain couples TRBV5-1 to TRBJ1-2; a weak D match, TRBD1 (5 bases). This CDR3 spans 16 amino acids. Trimming removed 2 bases at V and 4 bases at J, with 18 bases between. Germline CDR1 and CDR2: SGHRS and YFSETQ. CDR3 bases: TGCGCCAGCAGCTTCCGTTCAAGGGCGGGGGGCTATGGCTACACCTTC. This codes for CASSFRSRAGGYGYTF. Using reference TRBV5-1 and TRBJ1-2 for the parts outside the CDR3, the full variable domain is KAGVTQTPRYLIKTRGQQVTLSCSPISGHRSVSWYQQTPGQGLQFLFEYFSETQRNKGNFPGRFSGRQFSNSRSEMNVSTLELGDSALYLCASSFRSRAGGYGYTFGSGTRLTVV.

V usage is TRBV25-1 and J usage is TRBJ2-7; no clear D. The CDR3 runs to 15 residues. Trimming took off 3 bases at V and 6 bases at J, with 18 bases between the two ends. The germline V gene has CDR1 MGHDK and CDR2 SYGVNS. Here the CDR3 reads CASSDPSRGTSEQYF. Here the CDR3 DNA reads TGTGCCAGCAGTGATCCATCCCGAGGTACCTCCGAGCAGTACTTC.

This rearrangement joins TRBV19 to TRBJ2-7; no reliable D call. The CDR3 length is 15 residues. V was shortened by 3 bases and J by 2 bases, with 14 bases between the two germline ends. The germline V gene has CDR1 LNHDA and CDR2 SQIVND (reference sequence). CDR3 in amino acids: CASSISGGGPYEQYF. The DNA of the CDR3 is TGTGCCAGTAGTATTTCAGGTGGTGGGCCCTACGAGCAGTACTTC.

This clone was recorded a few times. The chain recombines TRBV6-1 with TRBJ2-7; no clear D gene. Trimming pared 8 bases from V and 5 bases from J, leaving 22 bases between. The CDR3 is made up of 15 amino acids. The germline CDR1 and CDR2 sequences are MNHNS and SASEGT. The CDR3 nucleotides are TGTGCCAGCCGTGCCTCCTTAGACACCTACGACGAGCAGTACTTC. Translated, it gives CASRASLDTYDEQYF.

The J gene is TRBJ2-7, the V gene TRBV9; TRBD2 agrees at 12 bases. The V segment lost 0 bases and the J segment 2 bases; nucleotides outside the gene matches: 6. Germline V gene sequence: CDR1 SGDLS, CDR2 YYNGEE. This CDR3 is 17 amino acids long. This chain's CDR3 is CASSVGTSGADTYEQYF. Here the CDR3 DNA reads TGTGCCAGCAGCGTAGGGACTAGCGGGGCCGATACCTACGAGCAGTACTTC.